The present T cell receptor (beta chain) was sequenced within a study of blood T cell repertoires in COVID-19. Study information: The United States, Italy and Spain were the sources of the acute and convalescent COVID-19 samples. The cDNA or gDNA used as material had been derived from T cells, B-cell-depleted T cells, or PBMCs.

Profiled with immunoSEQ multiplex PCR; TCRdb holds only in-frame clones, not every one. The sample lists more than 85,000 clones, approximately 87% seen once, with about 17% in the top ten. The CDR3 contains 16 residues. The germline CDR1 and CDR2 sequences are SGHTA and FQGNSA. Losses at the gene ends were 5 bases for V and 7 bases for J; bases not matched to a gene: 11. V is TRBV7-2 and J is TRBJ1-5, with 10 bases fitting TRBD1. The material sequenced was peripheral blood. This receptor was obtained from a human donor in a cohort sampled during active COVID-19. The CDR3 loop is CASSTRQGAGYQPQHF. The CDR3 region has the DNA TGTGCCAGCAGCACTAGACAGGGGGCTGGATACCAGCCCCAGCATTTT.